The 27 T cell receptor beta chains reported below all come from one sample, sequenced in a study of blood T cell repertoires in COVID-19. Here immunoSEQ multiplex PCR was the method, and the copy in TCRdb shows in-frame clones only, minus some. The top ten clones hold 2.1% of a sample with approximately 110,000 clones, about 85% of them seen once. Sequencing input: peripheral blood. The receptors stem from a human donor in a cohort sampled during active COVID-19.

This clone occurred once. The chain employs TRBV3-1 (or the pseudogene TRBV3-2) and TRBJ2-3, with 8 bases that match TRBD2. J gave up 1 base and V 2 bases, and 2 bases lay outside the gene matches. In germline, CDR1 is LGHDT, CDR2 YNNKEL (reference sequence). This CDR3 region has 15 residues. CDR3 nucleotide sequence: TGTGCCAGCAGCCAAATGCGGGAGGGCACAGATACGCAGTATTTT. Its protein product is CASSQMREGTDTQYF.

The chain uses TRBV3-1 (or the pseudogene TRBV3-2) and TRBJ1-6, with TRBD1 matching over 7 bases. Germline assignment: CDR1 LGHDT and CDR2 YNNKEL (reference sequence). The length of the CDR3 is 14 residues. Trimming at V came to 6 bases and at J to 7 bases, leaving 6 bases not matched to a gene. DNA for the CDR3: TGTGCCAGCAGAAGGGGACAGCCGAATTCACCCCTCCACTTT. As protein: CASRRGQPNSPLHF.

The V and J genes are TRBV30 and TRBJ1-4, with D perhaps TRBD1 (5 bases). Trimming shortened V by 4 bases and J by 0 bases, and 9 bases separated the two germline ends. This CDR3 is built from 14 residues. Germline V gene data show CDR1 as GTSNPN and CDR2 as SVGIG (reference sequence). CDR3 nucleotide sequence: TGTGCCTGGATAGACAGATCAACTAATGAAAAACTGTTTTTT. Translating gives CAWIDRSTNEKLFF.

The V call is TRBV30, the J call TRBJ1-6, with D tentatively TRBD1 (5 bases). Trimming left V 7 bases short and J 6 bases short, with 19 bases between. This CDR3 contains 15 residues. CDR1 GTSNPN and CDR2 SVGIG come from the germline V gene (reference sequence). The CDR3 DNA reads TGTGCCTCCGGATACAGGCTTTCCCCTAATTCACCCCTCCACTTT. Protein product: CASGYRLSPNSPLHF.

The chain couples TRBV7-9 to TRBJ1-5; 10 nucleotides agree with TRBD1. CDR1 and CDR2 (germline): SEHNR, FQNEAQ (reference sequence). The CDR3 is 16 amino acids. The V and J ends lost 2 bases and 1 base, in that order; junction bases with no gene match: 2. CDR3 DNA sequence: TGTGCCAGCAGCTTAAGGACAGGGGGGAGCAATCAGCCCCAGCATTTT. It codes for CASSLRTGGSNQPQHF.

The rearrangement uses TRBV6-5 and TRBJ2-7; the D is unclear. Germline CDR1 MNHEY, CDR2 SVGAGI. Trimming left V 6 bases short and J 2 bases short, with 5 bases between. There are 11 residues in the CDR3. CDR3 nucleotide sequence: TGTGCCAGCAGATCCGCCTACGAGCAGTACTTC. Amino acids: CASRSAYEQYF.

This rearrangement joins TRBV5-6 to TRBJ1-5; D remains unclear. Trimming shortened V by 3 bases and J by 0 bases, and 4 bases separated the two germline ends. The CDR3 sequence is 13 residues long. From germline, CDR1 is SGHDT and CDR2 YYEEEE. The CDR3 here is CASSSRSNQPQHF. CDR3 nucleotide sequence: TGTGCCAGCAGCTCTCGTAGCAATCAGCCCCAGCATTTT.

This clone appeared a single time. The chain links TRBV11-2 to TRBJ2-7; 13 bases fit TRBD2. Trimming at V came to 5 bases and at J to 6 bases, leaving 13 bases not matched to a gene. Per the germline V gene, CDR1 is SGHAT and CDR2 is FQNNGV. CDR3 length: 17 amino acids. The CDR3, as DNA: TGTGCCAGCAGCGCGCGGTTACTAGCGGGGGGGCGGGGCGAGCAGTACTTC. Translated, it gives CASSARLLAGGRGEQYF.

This clone was picked up one time. The chain uses TRBV28 and TRBJ2-1, with D uncertain. Germline V gene sequence: CDR1 MDHEN, CDR2 SYDVKM. The CDR3 spans 12 residues. Trimming shortened V by 5 bases and J by 3 bases, and 5 bases separated the two germline ends. The CDR3 region is CASSRVYNEQFF. The CDR3 DNA sequence: TGTGCCAGCAGTCGAGTCTACAATGAGCAGTTCTTC.

This sequence joins TRBV10-3 and TRBJ2-5, with 7 bases aligning to TRBD1. Per the germline V gene, CDR1 is ENHRY and CDR2 is SYGVKD. V lost 10 bases to trimming and J lost 2 bases; unmatched junction nucleotides: 16. The length of the CDR3 is 16 residues. This CDR3 reads CASTPRTGTEQETQYF. Here the CDR3 DNA reads TGTGCCAGCACACCTCGGACCGGGACAGAACAAGAGACCCAGTACTTC.

V gene TRBV18 combines with J gene TRBJ2-3; TRBD1 is a possible D gene (5 bases). V shed 2 bases and J shed 0 bases, with 12 bases lying between them. This CDR3 is 16 amino acids long. Germline-derived CDR1 and CDR2 are KGHSH and LQKENI. The CDR3 nucleotides read TGTGCCAGCTCACCAAACCAGGGCCGTAGCACAGATACGCAGTATTTT. Its protein product is CASSPNQGRSTDTQYF. Variable domain in full (rest from reference TRBV18 and TRBJ2-3): NAGVMQNPRHLVRRRGQEARLRCSPMKGHSHVYWYRQLPEEGLKFMVYLQKENIIDESGMPKERFSAEFPKEGPSILRIQQVVRGDSAAYFCASSPNQGRSTDTQYFGPGTRLTVL.

The V gene is TRBV12-5, the J gene TRBJ2-1; perhaps TRBD1 as D (5 bases). The CDR3 sequence is 15 residues long. The V gene lost 0 bases and the J gene lost 4 bases, with 10 bases spanning the gap. Germline V gene lookup returns CDR1 LGHNT and CDR2 FRNRAP. This chain's CDR3 is CASGLVLGQYNEQFF. The CDR3 DNA reads TGTGCTAGTGGTTTGGTGTTGGGGCAGTACAATGAGCAGTTCTTC.

This chain uses TRBV10-3 with TRBJ2-5, with 11 bases fitting TRBD1. Germline CDR1 and CDR2: ENHRY and SYGVKD. The CDR3 runs 16 residues. The CDR3 sequence is CASRGGGTGGRETQYF. The DNA for the CDR3 is TGTGCTTCCCGCGGGGGCGGGACAGGGGGGCGAGAGACCCAGTACTTC.

This clone has more than one count but fewer than ten. The rearrangement links TRBV19 to TRBJ1-2; D perhaps matches TRBD1 (6 bases). Germline CDR1 and CDR2: LNHDA and SQIVND (reference sequence). With 7 bases removed from V and 6 bases from J, the gap between germline ends came to 15 bases. The length of the CDR3 is 13 residues. The CDR3 nucleotides read TGTGCCAGTATGTTGGACAGTGGACATGGCTACACCTTC. Protein: CASMLDSGHGYTF. Drawing the rest from reference TRBV19 and TRBJ1-2, the complete variable domain is DGGITQSPKYLFRKEGQNVTLSCEQNLNHDAMYWYRQDPGQGLRLIYYSQIVNDFQKGDIAEGYSVSREKKESFPLTVTSAQKNPTAFYLCASMLDSGHGYTFGSGTRLTVV.

This chain uses TRBV12-2 with TRBJ2-7; TRBD1, the table's D call, lacks a check against the DNA. TRBV12-2 is flagged as a pseudogene. The CDR3 is 16 residues long. The CDR3 is CASRLAPRDRGYEQYF. The DNA for the CDR3 is TGTGCAAGTCGCTTAGCGCCCCGGGACAGGGGCTACGAGCAGTACTTC.

The chain joins TRBV6-2 or TRBV6-3 to TRBJ1-1; 7 positions match TRBD1. CDR3 length: 15 amino acids. The V gene end was trimmed by 0 bases and the J gene end by 1 base; junction bases not matched to a gene: 2. Germline CDR1 and CDR2: MNHEY and SVGEGT. The CDR3 spells CASSYSRQGNTEAFF. The DNA for the CDR3 is TGTGCCAGCAGTTACTCTCGACAGGGGAACACTGAAGCTTTCTTT.

This clone was observed a handful of times. The chain combines TRBV7-8 with TRBJ1-2; 9 positions match TRBD1. Germline CDR1 is SGHVS and CDR2 is FQNEAQ. V dropped 5 bases and J dropped 2; count of bases not matched to a gene: 3. The CDR3 spans 14 residues. CDR3 DNA: TGTGCCAGCAGCATGGGACAGGGCAACTATGGCTACACCTTC. It codes for CASSMGQGNYGYTF.

In its sample, this clone was seen a few times. Other DNA sequences in this sample translate to the same CDR3. The V call is TRBV7-6, the J call TRBJ2-1; TRBD2 matches at 7 bases. CDR1 and CDR2 (germline): SGHVS, FNYEAQ. After removal of 2 bases from V and 6 bases from J, the junction contained 7 bases not matched to a gene. CDR3 length: 15 residues. The CDR3 loop reads CASSLIPSGGNEQFF. The CDR3 DNA is TGTGCCAGCAGCTTAATCCCCTCGGGGGGCAATGAGCAGTTCTTC.

This sequence joins TRBV7-9 and TRBJ2-5; TRBD2 is a possible D gene (5 bases). The CDR3 is made up of 15 amino acids. V lost 1 base and J 5 bases, leaving 14 bases between the germline ends. CDR1 and CDR2 (germline): SEHNR, FQNEAQ (reference sequence). The CDR3 bases are TGTGCCAGCAGCTTAGTTCGGGGAGCGGTGGAGACCCAGTACTTC. Its translation is CASSLVRGAVETQYF.

The rearrangement uses TRBV30 and TRBJ1-4, with D possibly being TRBD1 (6 bases). Germline values: CDR1 GTSNPN, CDR2 SVGIG (reference sequence). V gave up 5 bases and J gave up 6 bases, with 13 bases separating them. This CDR3 has 13 residues. The CDR3 loop is CAWGRGTYEKLFF. CDR3 sequence (DNA): TGTGCCTGGGGTAGGGGGACCTATGAAAAACTGTTTTTT.

The chain combines TRBV5-1 with TRBJ2-2; no clear D. From germline, CDR1 is SGHRS and CDR2 YFSETQ. This CDR3 region has 15 residues. V lost 1 base, J lost 1 base, and 8 bases lay in between. In DNA form, the CDR3 reads TGCGCCAGCAGCTTGACTCGAGTGAACACCGGGGAGCTGTTTTTT. Amino acid sequence: CASSLTRVNTGELFF.

This chain joins TRBV7-9 and TRBJ2-5; 11 bases line up with TRBD1. This CDR3 contains 14 residues. Germline V gene sequence: CDR1 SEHNR, CDR2 FQNEAQ (reference sequence). V was clipped by 9 bases and J by 5 bases; unmatched bases: 8. CDR3 region: CASLWTGGGETQYF. The CDR3 DNA reads as TGTGCCAGTTTATGGACAGGGGGCGGTGAGACCCAGTACTTC. The whole variable domain, remainder taken from reference TRBV7-9 and TRBJ2-5, is DTGVSQNPRHKITKRGQNVTFRCDPISEHNRLYWYRQTLGQGPEFLTYFQNEAQLEKSRLLSDRFSAERPKGSFSTLEIQRTEQGDSAMYLCASLWTGGGETQYFGPGTRLLVL.

V is TRBV2 and J is TRBJ1-3; D unclear. V was shortened by 6 bases and J by 2 bases, with 14 bases between the two germline ends. This CDR3 comprises 15 residues. Germline values: CDR1 SNHLY, CDR2 FYNNEI. The CDR3 is CASSRVEAAGNTIYF. The CDR3 bases are TGTGCCAGCAGCCGGGTCGAGGCGGCTGGAAACACCATATATTTT.

V and J are TRBV27 and TRBJ2-1, with 7 bases aligning to TRBD2. Germline assignment: CDR1 MNHEY and CDR2 SMNVEV (reference sequence). V was pared by 6 bases and J by 0 bases, with 8 bases of the junction left unmatched. The CDR3 has 16 residues. DNA for the CDR3: TGTGCCAGCAGCGTCAGCGGGGCCAGCTCCTACAATGAGCAGTTCTTC. Translation: CASSVSGASSYNEQFF.

V gene TRBV10-2 combines with J gene TRBJ1-1, with D uncertain. The CDR3 totals 12 residues. Germline V CDR1 and CDR2: WSHSY, SAAADI. With 3 bases removed from V and 6 bases from J, the gap between germline ends came to 8 bases. The CDR3 nucleotides read TGCGCCAGCAGTGATTTGCAGTCTGAAGCTTTCTTT. Protein: CASSDLQSEAFF.

The rearrangement uses TRBV3-1 (or the pseudogene TRBV3-2) and TRBJ2-3; no firm D call. Germline CDR1 is LGHDT and CDR2 is YNNKEL (reference sequence). The CDR3 spans 13 residues. Trimming left V 6 bases short and J 1 base short, with 8 bases between. The CDR3 nucleotides read TGTGCCAGCAGAATTCGGGGCACAGATACGCAGTATTTT. It translates to CASRIRGTDTQYF.

CDR3 in DNA: TGTGCCAGCAGTGAAAGCGGGAGTACCAATGAGCAGTTCTTC. It is translated as CASSESGSTNEQFF. The V and J genes are TRBV2 and TRBJ2-1, with 8 bases identical to TRBD2. The CDR3 length is 14 residues. Germline lookup yields CDR1 SNHLY and CDR2 FYNNEI. V shed 2 bases and J 6 bases; nucleotides not matched to a gene: 3. Full variable domain (rest looked up from reference TRBV2 and TRBJ2-1): EPEVTQTPSHQVTQMGQEVILRCVPISNHLYFYWYRQILGQKVEFLVSFYNNEISEKSEIFDDQFSVERPDGSNFTLKIRSTKLEDSAMYFCASSESGSTNEQFFGPGTRLTVL.